This entry lists 20 T cell receptor beta chains sequenced from one sample in a study of blood T cell repertoires in COVID-19. TCRdb keeps only in-frame clones here, not all; method: immunoSEQ multiplex PCR. This sample yields fewer than 300,000 clones, of which 80% to 95% are seen a single time; more than 0.95% belongs to the top ten. Input material: PBMCs or T cells enriched from blood (not recorded which). The source of these receptors is a woman aged 30 to 39 who had recovered from COVID-19.

The rearrangement joins TRBV4-1 to TRBJ2-3; 7 positions agree with TRBD2. This CDR3 is built from 15 residues. Trimming at V came to 3 bases and at J to 4 bases, leaving 7 bases not matched to a gene. In germline, CDR1 is MGHRA, CDR2 YSYEKL. CDR3 protein: CASSQGLIMADTQYF. The DNA for the CDR3 is TGCGCCAGCAGCCAGGGACTAATCATGGCAGATACGCAGTATTTT.

The genes are TRBV12-5 and TRBJ2-2; D ambiguous. This CDR3 is built from 13 residues. The V gene lost 2 bases and the J gene lost 2 bases, with 3 bases spanning the gap. Germline loops: CDR1 LGHNT, CDR2 FRNRAP. The CDR3 sequence is CASGLINTGELFF. CDR3 nucleotide sequence: TGTGCTAGTGGTTTGATAAACACCGGGGAGCTGTTTTTT.

The V call is TRBV7-2, the J call TRBJ2-7; TRBD1 aligns across 8 bases. From germline, CDR1 is SGHTA and CDR2 FQGNSA. The V gene end was trimmed by 5 bases and the J gene end by 3 bases; junction bases not matched to a gene: 9. The CDR3 length is 15 residues. The CDR3 reads CASSRSGGESYEQYF. The CDR3 DNA reads as TGTGCCAGCAGCCGGTCAGGGGGCGAGAGCTACGAGCAGTACTTC.

V gene TRBV7-9 combines with J gene TRBJ2-7, with D perhaps matching TRBD1 (5 bases). Germline V gene lookup returns CDR1 SEHNR and CDR2 FQNEAQ (reference sequence). The ends were cut back, 2 bases at V and 2 bases at J, with 7 bases in the middle. CDR3 length: 13 residues. CDR3 protein: CASSLPGTYEQYF. The CDR3, as DNA: TGTGCCAGCAGCTTACCAGGGACCTACGAGCAGTACTTC.

The chain recombines TRBV5-1 with TRBJ1-2; D remains ambiguous. The CDR3 consists of 13 residues. From germline, CDR1 is SGHRS and CDR2 YFSETQ. Trimming took 4 bases from V and 5 from J, leaving 12 bases between them. This chain's CDR3 is CASSDGEPYGYTF. The DNA of the CDR3 is TGCGCCAGCAGCGACGGGGAGCCGTATGGCTACACCTTC.

The chain couples TRBV7-8 to TRBJ1-3; D not resolved. This CDR3 contains 14 residues. The germline V and J ends were trimmed by 5 bases and 1 base, with 9 bases remaining between them. The germline gives CDR1 SGHVS, CDR2 FQNEAQ. CDR3 in DNA: TGTGCCAGCAGCGGAAGGAGATCTGGAAACACCATATATTTT. As protein: CASSGRRSGNTIYF.

The chain links TRBV28 to TRBJ1-2; the match to TRBD1 covers 7 bases. J lost 5 bases, V lost 7 bases, and 7 bases had no gene match. Germline values: CDR1 MDHEN, CDR2 SYDVKM. The CDR3 is 13 residues long. In DNA, the CDR3 is TGTGCCAGCACCCACGGGACAGAATATGGCTACACCTTC. It encodes CASTHGTEYGYTF.

In this sample, this clone turned up a few times. V gene TRBV27 combines with J gene TRBJ2-5; 9 bases agree with TRBD1. The germline gives CDR1 MNHEY, CDR2 SMNVEV (reference sequence). The CDR3 totals 16 residues. Trimming removed 6 bases from V and 1 base from J; junction bases left unmatched: 9. The CDR3 DNA follows: TGTGCCAGCAGCCCGGGACAGGGAACACGCCAAGAGACCCAGTACTTC. Its protein product is CASSPGQGTRQETQYF.

For this clone: Other DNA sequences in this sample translate to the same CDR3. The V gene is TRBV28, the J gene TRBJ2-2, with D tentatively TRBD1 (6 bases). CDR1 MDHEN and CDR2 SYDVKM come from the germline V gene. The CDR3 covers 15 residues. V lost 1 base to trimming and J lost 2 bases, with 8 bases between them. The CDR3 region is CASSLLGANTGELFF. CDR3 bases: TGTGCCAGCAGTTTATTGGGGGCAAACACCGGGGAGCTGTTTTTT.

The chain links TRBV5-1 to TRBJ1-3; D is uncertain. Deletions cut 4 bases from V and 2 bases from J, with 7 bases between. Looked up from germline, CDR1 is SGHRS and CDR2 is YFSETQ. The CDR3 length is 13 residues. The CDR3 region is CASSMRAGNTIYF. The CDR3 bases are TGCGCCAGCAGCATGAGGGCTGGAAACACCATATATTTT.

V is TRBV20-1 and J is TRBJ2-7; 8 bases map to TRBD1. From germline, CDR1 is DFQATT and CDR2 SNEGSKA (reference sequence). J gave up 9 bases and V 3 bases, and 13 bases lay outside the gene matches. CDR3 length: 14 amino acids. This chain's CDR3 is CSASGSTGEKWQYF. The CDR3 nucleotides read TGCAGTGCTAGTGGTTCGACAGGGGAGAAATGGCAGTACTTC.

The J gene is TRBJ2-2, the V gene TRBV24-1, with a tentative D call TRBD2 (5 bases). V was shortened by 5 bases and J by 2 bases, with 8 bases between the two germline ends. Looked up from germline, CDR1 is KGHDR and CDR2 is SFDVKD. The CDR3 length is 14 residues. CDR3 amino acids: CATSVGVNTGELFF. The DNA of the CDR3 is TGTGCCACCAGTGTGGGAGTTAACACCGGGGAGCTGTTTTTT.

The chain uses TRBV19 and TRBJ2-7; 7 bases map to TRBD2. J gave up 1 base and V 5 bases, and 5 bases lay outside the gene matches. This CDR3 region has 14 residues. Germline CDR1 reads LNHDA; CDR2 reads SQIVND (reference sequence). The CDR3 here is CASSLRGLSYEQYF. CDR3 coding DNA: TGTGCCAGTAGTCTCCGGGGACTATCCTACGAGCAGTACTTC.

The CDR3 DNA reads TGTGCCAGCAGCGCCGGAGACAGTACCTACGAGCAGTACTTC. Residues: CASSAGDSTYEQYF. The rearrangement uses TRBV7-6 and TRBJ2-7, with D maybe TRBD1 (5 bases). The CDR3 is 14 residues long. The V end was cut by 5 bases, the J end by 2 bases, with 13 bases between. Germline V gene lookup returns CDR1 SGHVS and CDR2 FNYEAQ.

The V gene is TRBV7-8, the J gene TRBJ2-5, with D maybe TRBD2 (6 bases). Trimming cost V 4 bases and J 2 bases, with 14 bases left between them. This CDR3 is 15 amino acids long. Per the germline V gene, CDR1 is SGHVS and CDR2 is FQNEAQ. CDR3 in DNA: TGTGCCAGCAGCTCACAAGGCGCGGGACAAGAGACCCAGTACTTC. As protein: CASSSQGAGQETQYF.

The rearrangement links TRBV3-1 (or the pseudogene TRBV3-2) to TRBJ1-3; 9 positions match TRBD1. The CDR3 consists of 20 residues. From germline, CDR1 is LGHDT and CDR2 YNNKEL (reference sequence). Trimming at V came to 0 bases and at J to 0 bases, leaving 12 bases not matched to a gene. CDR3: CASSQEYGTGILGSGNTIYF. CDR3 DNA: TGTGCCAGCAGCCAAGAATACGGGACAGGGATATTAGGCTCTGGAAACACCATATATTTT.

This clone was picked up a small number of times. V usage is TRBV29-1 and J usage is TRBJ1-1; D is unclear. Germline CDR1 is SQVTM and CDR2 is ANQGSEA. Trimming shortened V by 7 bases and J by 0 bases, and 12 bases separated the two germline ends. The CDR3 spans 13 residues. CDR3 DNA: TGCAGCGCTGGCTTCGGGGTGAACACTGAAGCTTTCTTT. Encoded protein: CSAGFGVNTEAFF.

The chain couples TRBV10-3 to TRBJ2-2; TRBD2 aligns across 13 bases. The CDR3 is made up of 14 amino acids. The germline gives CDR1 ENHRY, CDR2 SYGVKD. The V and J ends lost 8 bases and 7 bases, in that order; junction bases with no gene match: 4. CDR3 sequence reads: CAIGGLAGIGELFF. The CDR3 bases are TGTGCCATCGGGGGACTAGCGGGAATCGGGGAGCTGTTTTTT.

The chain combines TRBV10-2 with TRBJ2-1, with 11 bases lining up with TRBD2. Trimming cost V 3 bases and J 2 bases; bases outside gene matches: 9. The CDR3 contains 18 residues. Germline V gene sequence: CDR1 WSHSY, CDR2 SAAADI. The CDR3 DNA is TGCGCCAGCAGTGACGCCACAACTAGCGGGAGTCCCTACAATGAGCAGTTCTTC. This gives the protein CASSDATTSGSPYNEQFF.

J is TRBJ1-2 and V is TRBV12-3 or TRBV12-4; TRBD1 aligns across 7 bases. This CDR3 has 13 amino acids. J was trimmed by 6 bases and V by 6 bases; bases with no gene match: 7. CDR3 sequence: CASSLTGANGYTF. The CDR3, as DNA: TGTGCCAGCAGCCTAACAGGGGCAAATGGCTACACCTTC.